Shown below are 7 T cell receptor beta chains from a single sample sequenced in a study of cytomegalovirus exposure and HLA in healthy donors. The assay was immunoSEQ multiplex PCR, and TCRdb's table has in-frame clones only and misses some. The table has 100,000 to 150,000 clones, approximately 89% seen once. Sequences were obtained from PBMCs. Receptors originate from a woman between 18 and 29 years old in good health and CMV-seronegative.

The chain links TRBV7-2 to TRBJ2-7, with 12 bases that match TRBD2. This CDR3 contains 14 residues. Looked up from germline, CDR1 is SGHTA and CDR2 is FQGNSA. The trim removed 5 bases at V and 5 bases at J, leaving 4 bases unmatched. CDR3 loop: CASSGTSGSHEQYF. CDR3 sequence (DNA): TGTGCCAGCAGCGGGACTAGCGGGTCTCACGAGCAGTACTTC.

The gene calls are TRBV28 and TRBJ1-2; 12 bases align to TRBD1. V was pared by 3 bases and J by 8 bases, with 10 bases of the junction left unmatched. Germline-derived CDR1 and CDR2 are MDHEN and SYDVKM. The CDR3 totals 16 residues. This chain's CDR3 is CASSLGLGQGAGGYTF. CDR3 DNA: TGTGCCAGCAGTTTGGGGTTGGGACAGGGGGCGGGAGGCTACACCTTC.

This clone was seen just once. This chain connects TRBV6-5 to TRBJ2-5; D remains ambiguous. Germline values: CDR1 MNHEY, CDR2 SVGAGI. This CDR3 comprises 13 residues. V lost 10 bases, J lost 1 base, and 13 bases lay in between. Here the CDR3 DNA reads TGTGCCACCCTCCCCTTTTTCCAAGAGACCCAGTACTTC. It is translated as CATLPFFQETQYF.

The chain couples TRBV19 to TRBJ2-1, with 9 nucleotides matching TRBD2. CDR1 and CDR2 from the germline V gene are LNHDA and SQIVND (reference sequence). The CDR3 covers 16 residues. The trim removed 3 bases at V and 1 base at J, leaving 4 bases unmatched. The CDR3 DNA reads as TGTGCCAGTAGTATCAGTAGCGGGAGTTCCTACAATGAGCAGTTCTTC. Its protein is CASSISSGSSYNEQFF.

The chain is built from TRBV5-4 and TRBJ1-2; possibly TRBD1 for D (6 bases). Germline CDR1 SGHNT, CDR2 YYREEE (reference sequence). Trimming cost V 4 bases and J 4 bases, with 8 bases left between them. This CDR3 is 12 amino acids long. CDR3 residues: CASSKDSYGYTF. The CDR3 DNA follows: TGTGCCAGCAGCAAGGACAGCTATGGCTACACCTTC.

The gene calls are TRBV5-6 and TRBJ1-5; perhaps TRBD1 as D (5 bases). Germline V CDR1 and CDR2: SGHDT, YYEEEE. V shed 4 bases and J shed 7 bases, with 18 bases lying between them. The CDR3 length is 15 residues. The CDR3 is CASSAGRVVGQPQHF. CDR3 sequence (DNA): TGTGCCAGCAGCGCGGGACGGGTGGTCGGGCAGCCCCAGCATTTT.

The count of this clone is one. This chain links TRBV13 with TRBJ2-1; D uncertain. Germline V gives CDR1 PRHDT, CDR2 FYEKMQ (reference sequence). The CDR3 runs to 17 residues. Trimming cost V 1 base and J 5 bases, with 18 bases left between them. In DNA, the CDR3 is TGTGCCAGCAGCTTAGACGGTTCCGGGTCCCTCGACAATGAGCAGTTCTTC. Its translation is CASSLDGSGSLDNEQFF.